Sequencing of this TCR beta chain was carried out in a study of shared clonotypes between healthy human individuals (dated by TCRdb to 2020 to 2021). In the study overall: The cohort comprised a couple of women and three men aged 18 to 49 years. For each donor, CD4 naive and CD4 memory were each given three plates, CD8 naive was given two plates, and CD8 memory was given one plate. Per donor, leukapheresis produced somewhere between about 0.85 and 10 billion PBMCs. Libraries were prepared and TCR repertoires were sequenced by different laboratories using diverse techniques, in order to increase sequencing depth and limit assay-specific biases. To estimate repertoire size and how much clonotypes are shared between individuals, the study performed deep sequencing of blood TCR repertoires from a handful of healthy adults. The study at large found these results: Compared with non-shared clonotypes, the clonotypes found in all four sorted-subset donors had higher generation probabilities. Across a few donors, approximately 4.9% of naive CD4, around 3.5% of naive CD8, about 2.3% of memory CD4, and under 0.45% of memory CD8 clonotypes were shared. Because the study included a small number of donors, the genetic and exposure-history diversity represented was limited. Pairwise subsampling led to the expectation that sequencing depth would affect the degree of clonotype sharing among donors. Estimated clonotype richness was generally larger for naive than for memory subsets. Incomplete sequencing was indicated by rarefaction of sorted-subset datasets, despite the large sequencing depth. Only blood was sampled, and tissue TCR repertoires likely differ from those in blood.

The donors were healthy, HIV-negative adults with no recently reported acute infections or vaccinations. Only Caucasian adults living in Nashville, Tennessee, USA were represented among the donors. CD4+ T cells were enriched by magnetic negative selection, after which naive cells were positively selected on CD45RA and the negative fraction was taken as the memory subset. After blood collection by leukapheresis, PBMCs were isolated using Ficoll-Histopaque density gradient centrifugation and then cryopreserved in the vapor phase of liquid nitrogen. Analytical flow cytometry was used to check the purity and quantity of every magnetically sorted T cell population. From each sorted fraction, genomic DNA was isolated and quantified by UV absorbance on a Nanodrop 2000c. As to this clone: The target of this receptor is not known. Within one base of it there is no much larger clone, and no base qualities were kept.

Taken from the germline V gene (reference sequence), the CDR1 and CDR2 loops are MNHNY and SVGAGI. V lost 0 bases and J lost 6 bases; the stretch between them is 9 bases long. Measured from the cysteine to the phenylalanine, the CDR3 is 14 residues long. Solely the CDR3 DNA is kept, with 42 bases framed from the first base. Using the deep immunoSEQ assay, multiplex PCR amplified TCR CDR3 regions from genomic DNA. Genomic DNA extracted from each cell subset was distributed evenly over all wells of several immunoSEQ 96-well plates, and each plate served as one replicate. For sorted subsets, approximately 190 ng genomic DNA, equal to 25,000 to 35,000 T cell genomes, was loaded into each replicate PCR. The purified libraries were quantified using a Qubit 3.0 fluorometer, sized with a Bioanalyzer 2100, and then quantified again using the KAPA Library Quantification kit. Each immunoSEQ 96-well plate was sequenced on its own single-read 150-cycle Illumina NextSeq 550 flow cell. For the original study's pipeline: Because the immunoSEQ output held only junctional sequences and lacked quality scores, the filtering could not match the filtering applied to full-length reads. To assign V/J genes and CDR3, sequences were annotated using PyIR, a Python wrapper for IgBLAST v1.9, with IMGT germline references. Reads were filtered out if the reads had weak V/J assignments (E-value above 1e-6), no CDR3, stop codons, out-of-frame junctions, or ambiguous translated residues. V3J clonotypes were defined by identical inferred V gene, J gene, and CDR3 amino acid sequence. Percentage overlap between repertoires was calculated by dividing the number of shared unique clonotypes by the size of the smaller repertoire. Richness of each repertoire was evaluated using RTK rarefaction, the Chao1 estimator, and Recon v2.1 estimates of unobserved clonotypes. OLGA was used to compute generation probabilities for all TCRbeta clonotypes that the gDNA method yielded from several donors. This is the immuneACCESS table as TCRdb keeps it, with only in-frame sequences that have V and J called. A part of the clones is gone; compared with another copy, unresolved V genes explain less than half, and the rest is unexplained. V and J calls and clone size are those listed in that table; D and trimming were worked out from the DNA. This sample comprises over a million clones, around 76% of them detected only once. Approximately 1.5% of the sample rests with the top ten.

This TCR derives from a man between 18 and 35 years old in good health. This receptor chain uses TRBV6-6 and TRBJ2-1; the D gene is unclear. Sequences were obtained from memory CD4+ T cells sorted from blood. Read against the paper, the sample's cell subset or site label means: CD45RA-negative fraction. This receptor carries the CDR3 CASSYSTGSNEQFF. The DNA is TGTGCCAGCAGTTACTCTACCGGGTCCAATGAGCAGTTCTTC.